A single sample gave rise to the 13 T cell receptor beta chains below, sequenced in a study of OX40 agonist ivuxolimab in advanced cancers. The repertoire was sequenced with immunoSEQ multiplex PCR; TCRdb's copy has only in-frame clones and lacks some. The sample shows some 99,000 clones, about 90% of them seen only once. The specimen was CD4+ or CD8+ T cells sorted from blood, collected in a trial of the OX40 agonist ivuxolimab. All receptors derive from an adult with an advanced solid tumor such as melanoma, head and neck, liver or kidney cancer.

V usage is TRBV29-1 and J usage is TRBJ2-3; 7 positions agree with TRBD2. V shed 4 bases, J shed 2 bases, and the junction held 9 bases outside the gene matches. Germline CDR1 SQVTM, CDR2 ANQGSEA. The CDR3 has 15 residues. The CDR3 DNA is TGCAGCGTTGCTCGCGTGGGAGGGCCCACAGATACGCAGTATTTT. This sequence encodes CSVARVGGPTDTQYF.

V and J are TRBV25-1 and TRBJ2-1; possibly TRBD2 for D (5 bases). This CDR3 comprises 14 residues. Trimming pared 8 bases from V and 0 bases from J, leaving 11 bases between. From germline, CDR1 is MGHDK and CDR2 SYGVNS. The CDR3 protein is CASGKAGSYNEQFF. As DNA, the CDR3 is TGTGCCAGCGGAAAGGCGGGCTCCTACAATGAGCAGTTCTTC.

The chain joins TRBV9 to TRBJ2-7; D gene unclear. Germline V lookup: CDR1 SGDLS, CDR2 YYNGEE. The CDR3 runs 14 residues. Trimming took off 0 bases at V and 4 bases at J, with 11 bases between the two ends. The CDR3: CASSVAGRPYEQYF. In DNA, the CDR3 is TGTGCCAGCAGCGTAGCTGGTAGACCGTACGAGCAGTACTTC.

CDR3 loop: CAWSGVGTDEQYF. DNA of the CDR3: TGTGCCTGGAGTGGGGTGGGGACGGATGAGCAGTACTTC. The rearrangement uses TRBV30 and TRBJ2-7, with D possibly called TRBD1 or TRBD2 (5 bases each). Trimming pared 1 base from V and 7 bases from J, leaving 14 bases between. The germline gives CDR1 GTSNPN, CDR2 SVGIG (reference sequence). CDR3 length: 13 residues.

The chain uses TRBV7-9 and TRBJ2-3; possible D gene TRBD1, 5 bases. Germline V gene data show CDR1 as SEHNR and CDR2 as FQNEAQ (reference sequence). V dropped 4 bases and J dropped 6 bases, with 17 bases sitting between them. This CDR3 is built from 15 residues. CDR3 nucleotide sequence: TGTGCCAGCAGCTCTGGGGCTTCCCCCGGGGATACGCAGTATTTT. Protein sequence: CASSSGASPGDTQYF.

This chain uses TRBV7-3 with TRBJ2-2; 9 bases are shared with TRBD2. The CDR3 has 21 amino acids. V was clipped by 1 base and J by 1 base; unmatched bases: 16. The V gene's germline CDR1 is SGHTA and CDR2 FQGTGA. The CDR3 bases are TGTGCCAGCAGCTTAAGGGGCGGCAGACTAGCGGAGCAAAAGAACACCGGGGAGCTGTTTTTT. This translates into CASSLRGGRLAEQKNTGELFF.

This clone was picked up many times. The chain is built from TRBV19 and TRBJ2-2, with 7 nucleotides matching TRBD1. Unmatched junction bases numbered 1, after V lost 4 bases and J lost 5 bases. The CDR3 spans 13 residues. CDR1 LNHDA and CDR2 SQIVND come from the germline V gene (reference sequence). The CDR3 region is CASSTQGTGELFF. CDR3 nucleotide sequence: TGTGCCAGTAGTACACAGGGGACCGGGGAGCTGTTTTTT.

V usage is TRBV19 and J usage is TRBJ2-7; TRBD1 aligns across 8 bases. With V trimmed by 1 base and J by 6 bases, 5 bases remained unmatched. This CDR3 has 14 residues. The germline gives CDR1 LNHDA, CDR2 SQIVND (reference sequence). The CDR3 DNA reads as TGTGCCAGTAGTATAGGGACAGGGTATGGCGAGCAGTACTTC. This encodes CASSIGTGYGEQYF.

In regard to this clone: At one end the junction does not follow the germline gene, possibly because of a read error. The V gene is TRBV7-7, the J gene TRBJ2-7, with 7 nucleotides matching TRBD1. Germline assignment: CDR1 SSHAT and CDR2 FNYEAQ (reference sequence). The CDR3 has 15 amino acids. CDR3 region: CASSLRTGNSYEQYF. The CDR3 DNA reads as TGTGCTAGCAGCTTAAGGACAGGAAACTCCTACGAGCAGTACTTC. Variable domain in full (rest from reference TRBV7-7 and TRBJ2-7): GAGVSQSPRYKVTKRGQDVTLRCDPISSHATLYWYQQALGQGPEFLTYFNYEAQPDKSGLPSDRFSAERPEGSISTLTIQRTEQRDSAMYRCASSLRTGNSYEQYFGPGTRLTVT.

This chain joins TRBV21-1 and TRBJ2-3; the DNA was not used to check the table's D call, TRBD2. TRBV21-1 is shown as a pseudogene. The CDR3 extends over 16 amino acids. The CDR3 sequence: CASTPRGLADTDTQYF. DNA of the CDR3: TGTGCCAGTACCCCGCGGGGACTAGCGGACACAGATACGCAGTATTTT.

The chain combines TRBV6-8 with TRBJ2-1; D is perhaps TRBD2 (5 bases). This CDR3 contains 17 residues. V was cut by 5 bases and J by 0 bases, with 17 bases left in between. Germline V gene sequence: CDR1 MNHGY, CDR2 SAAAGT. This chain's CDR3 is CASSPGEGPFSYNEQFF. The CDR3 nucleotides are TGTGCCAGCAGTCCCGGTGAGGGCCCTTTCTCCTACAATGAGCAGTTCTTC.

In its sample, this clone was seen once. The rearrangement uses TRBV19 and TRBJ2-7, with TRBD1 as a possible D gene (6 bases). Trimming shortened V by 6 bases and J by 0 bases, and 12 bases separated the two germline ends. There are 14 residues in the CDR3. CDR1 and CDR2 from the germline V gene are LNHDA and SQIVND (reference sequence). The CDR3 spells CASRPGQSSYEQYF. CDR3 nucleotides: TGTGCCAGTAGGCCCGGACAGAGCTCCTACGAGCAGTACTTC.

J is TRBJ2-7 and V is TRBV30; tentative D call: TRBD1 (6 bases). The V gene lost 7 bases and the J gene lost 2 bases, with 15 bases spanning the gap. Germline assignment: CDR1 GTSNPN and CDR2 SVGIG (reference sequence). CDR3 size: 13 residues. In nucleotides, the CDR3 is TGTGCCTTCCACGCGGACAGAGCCTACGAGCAGTACTTC. It translates to CAFHADRAYEQYF.